A single sample is the source of the 27 T cell receptor beta chains below, sequenced in a study of Graves' ophthalmopathy and Graves' hyperthyroidism. TCR beta CDR3 amplification used RNA transcripts. The first round was an RT-PCR with HTBI primers, and the second round was a multiplex PCR. TCRdb reprocessed the multiplex PCR reads via MiXCR and lists one record per CDR3 protein. The sample has 740,000 or so distinct CDR3 sequences, 40% seen once. Sample: peripheral blood. Source of these receptors: an adult man with Graves' ophthalmopathy.

Only a few counts were recorded for this clonotype. The chain is built from TRBV6-5 and TRBJ1-2; the match to TRBD1 covers 8 bases. The CDR3 totals 13 residues. Trimming removed 6 bases from V and 4 bases from J; junction bases left unmatched: 4. Germline lookup yields CDR1 MNHEY and CDR2 SVGAGI. CDR3 amino acids: CASREGTGYGYTF. CDR3 DNA: TGTGCCAGCAGAGAGGGGACAGGCTATGGCTACACCTTC.

J is TRBJ1-5 and V is TRBV2; possible D gene TRBD1, 5 bases. Germline lookup yields CDR1 SNHLY and CDR2 FYNNEI. The V end lost 3 bases, the J end lost 6 bases, and 12 bases lay between the germline ends. The CDR3 runs to 14 residues. The CDR3 bases are TGTGCCAGCAGTGATCTTGCGGGGGGTCAGCCCCAGCATTTT. The encoded protein is CASSDLAGGQPQHF.

Points on this clonotype: It may be a read error: a sequence one base away is much more abundant. The chain joins TRBV20-1 to TRBJ2-7; 7 bases fit TRBD2. The CDR3 consists of 14 residues. CDR1 is DFQATT and CDR2 is SNEGSKA in the germline V gene (reference sequence). Trimming cost V 6 bases and J 3 bases; bases outside gene matches: 11. The chain's CDR3 is CSAALGGENYEQYF. In DNA, the CDR3 is TGCAGTGCCGCCCTTGGGGGGGAGAACTACGAGCAGTACTTC.

The V gene is TRBV7-9, the J gene TRBJ1-1; D might be TRBD1 (5 bases). The CDR3 contains 15 residues. V lost 11 bases to trimming and J lost 0 bases, with 19 bases between them. CDR1 and CDR2 (germline): SEHNR, FQNEAQ (reference sequence). For the CDR3, the DNA is TGTGCCTCGACGGTTTTGAGGGGTGTGAACACTGAAGCTTTCTTT. It specifies CASTVLRGVNTEAFF.

This clonotype occurred a few times. The chain combines TRBV2 with TRBJ1-2; possible D gene TRBD1, 5 bases. Germline CDR1 and CDR2: SNHLY and FYNNEI. The CDR3 contains 13 residues. V gave up 10 bases and J gave up 4 bases, with 16 bases separating them. The CDR3 coding sequence is TGTGCCACGAGGACCGGGACGGCCTATGGCTACACCTTC. It specifies CATRTGTAYGYTF. Drawing the rest from reference TRBV2 and TRBJ1-2, the complete variable domain is EPEVTQTPSHQVTQMGQEVILRCVPISNHLYFYWYRQILGQKVEFLVSFYNNEISEKSEIFDDQFSVERPDGSNFTLKIRSTKLEDSAMYFCATRTGTAYGYTFGSGTRLTVV.

The chain joins TRBV29-1 to TRBJ1-3; D remains unclear. Germline V lookup: CDR1 SQVTM, CDR2 ANQGSEA. Between the trimmed V and J ends, which lost 6 bases and 2 bases, there was a span of 5 bases. The CDR3 runs to 11 residues. The CDR3 reads CSVRTGNTIYF. CDR3 sequence (DNA): TGCAGCGTCAGGACTGGAAACACCATATATTTT.

This clonotype was counted ten times or more. This chain links TRBV6-6 with TRBJ1-6, with D perhaps matching TRBD1 (5 bases). V lost 4 bases and J lost 8, with 12 bases in between. CDR1 is MNHNY, CDR2 SVGAGI, per germline (reference sequence). The CDR3 sequence is 14 residues long. The CDR3 coding sequence is TGTGCCAGCAGTTTCCGGGACGCCGATTCACCCCTCCACTTT. This gives the protein CASSFRDADSPLHF.

The DNA of the CDR3 is TGCAGTGCTAGAGGCCCCACAGGGATGGTGACTGGGGCCAACGTCCTGACTTTC. Translation: CSARGPTGMVTGANVLTF. The chain has TRBV20-1 and TRBJ2-6, with D maybe TRBD1 (6 bases). Trimming stripped 1 base from V and 2 bases from J, with 18 bases between. Germline-derived CDR1 and CDR2 are DFQATT and SNEGSKA (reference sequence). The CDR3 runs to 18 residues.

This clonotype came up a few times. The V and J genes are TRBV7-9 and TRBJ2-2; perhaps TRBD1 as D (6 bases). Looked up from germline, CDR1 is SEHNR and CDR2 is FQNEAQ (reference sequence). Trimming removed 3 bases from V and 0 bases from J, with 8 bases in between. The CDR3 totals 15 residues. CDR3 sequence reads: CASSLQGTNTGELFF. CDR3 coding DNA: TGTGCCAGCAGCTTGCAGGGGACGAACACCGGGGAGCTGTTTTTT.

The rearrangement links TRBV7-9 to TRBJ1-6; D remains ambiguous. The V gene lost 5 bases and the J gene lost 6 bases, with 11 bases spanning the gap. Germline V lookup: CDR1 SEHNR, CDR2 FQNEAQ (reference sequence). This CDR3 spans 14 amino acids. The CDR3 coding sequence is TGTGCCAGCAGCACCGACGCAACTAATTCACCCCTCCACTTT. Protein product: CASSTDATNSPLHF. The full variable domain, its missing parts supplied by reference TRBV7-9 and TRBJ1-6, is DTGVSQNPRHKITKRGQNVTFRCDPISEHNRLYWYRQTLGQGPEFLTYFQNEAQLEKSRLLSDRFSAERPKGSFSTLEIQRTEQGDSAMYLCASSTDATNSPLHFGNGTRLTVT.

This chain connects TRBV11-2 to TRBJ2-7; a possible D gene is TRBD1 (7 bases). V lost 2 bases and J 0 bases, leaving 14 bases between the germline ends. Germline V gene lookup returns CDR1 SGHAT and CDR2 FQNNGV. CDR3 length equals 16 residues. CDR3 residues: CASSLFPGGNSYEQYF. The CDR3 region has the DNA TGTGCCAGCAGCTTATTCCCAGGGGGGAACTCCTACGAGCAGTACTTC.

The chain carries TRBV25-1 and TRBJ1-5; D is unresolved. V lost 5 bases to trimming and J lost 0 bases, with 17 bases between them. The CDR3 is 17 residues long. Germline CDR1 reads MGHDK; CDR2 reads SYGVNS. CDR3 DNA sequence: TGTGCCAGCAGTTACTCGATCCGGCGGGATAGCAATCAGCCCCAGCATTTT. Translated, it gives CASSYSIRRDSNQPQHF.

A word on this clonotype: A read error is possible here, since a much larger clone lies one base away. The V gene is TRBV11-2, the J gene TRBJ2-6, with D tentatively TRBD1 (5 bases). Per germline, CDR1 SGHAT and CDR2 FQNNGV. The CDR3 is 15 residues long. The CDR3 region has the DNA TGTGCCAGCAGCCGCAGGGTTTCTGGGGCCAACGTCCTGGCTTTC. Translating it yields CASSRRVSGANVLAF.

This clonotype was observed a few times. The V and J genes are TRBV20-1 and TRBJ2-7, with D perhaps being TRBD1 or TRBD2 (5 bases each). The germline gives CDR1 DFQATT, CDR2 SNEGSKA (reference sequence). The CDR3 spans 14 residues. The ends were cut back, 1 base at V and 4 bases at J, with 14 bases in the middle. The CDR3 here is CSARVQGEWYEQYF. In DNA form, the CDR3 reads TGCAGTGCTAGAGTACAAGGGGAGTGGTACGAGCAGTACTTC.

The chain is built from TRBV9 and TRBJ1-6; D gene unclear. The CDR3 consists of 14 residues. CDR1 is SGDLS, CDR2 YYNGEE, per germline. With 1 base removed from V and 7 bases from J, the gap between germline ends came to 9 bases. The CDR3 bases are TGTGCCAGCAGCGTACCCAGCAACAATTCACCCCTCCACTTT. Residues: CASSVPSNNSPLHF.

Here the CDR3 reads CASSPGTSEDQETQYF. The CDR3, as DNA: TGTGCCAGCAGCCCCGGGACTAGCGAGGACCAAGAGACCCAGTACTTC. The rearrangement joins TRBV9 to TRBJ2-5, with 10 bases matching TRBD2. V trimming: 4 bases; J trimming: 0 bases; junction bases outside the gene matches: 6. Looked up from germline, CDR1 is SGDLS and CDR2 is YYNGEE. CDR3 length: 16 amino acids. Combining the CDR3 with reference TRBV9 and TRBJ2-5 gives the whole variable domain DSGVTQTPKHLITATGQRVTLRCSPRSGDLSVYWYQQSLDQGLQFLIQYYNGEERAKGNILERFSAQQFPDLHSELNLSSLELGDSALYFCASSPGTSEDQETQYFGPGTRLLVL.

This clonotype was recorded at least ten times. The V gene is TRBV10-2, the J gene TRBJ1-6, with unresolved D. Germline V gives CDR1 WSHSY, CDR2 SAAADI. The germline V and J ends were trimmed by 10 bases and 8 bases, with 21 bases remaining between them. The CDR3 extends over 15 amino acids. This CDR3 reads CATTPWVTSDSPLHF. CDR3 nucleotides: TGCGCCACCACGCCGTGGGTAACAAGTGATTCACCCCTCCACTTT.

The chain employs TRBV7-9 and TRBJ2-5; TRBD1 might be the D (5 bases). V was shortened by 5 bases and J by 2 bases, with 21 bases between the two germline ends. The CDR3 spans 17 residues. CDR1 SEHNR and CDR2 FQNEAQ come from the germline V gene (reference sequence). CDR3 sequence reads: CASSRSPRQHQQETQYF. CDR3 in DNA: TGTGCCAGCAGCAGAAGTCCGAGACAGCATCAACAAGAGACCCAGTACTTC.

This chain links TRBV13 with TRBJ2-2; D is unclear. Trimming pared 0 bases from V and 8 bases from J, leaving 7 bases between. The CDR3 totals 13 residues. Germline CDR1 and CDR2: PRHDT and FYEKMQ (reference sequence). In DNA form, the CDR3 reads TGTGCCAGCAGCTTAGGAAGCCGAGGGGAGCTGTTTTTT. Its translation is CASSLGSRGELFF.

As concerns this clonotype: Given a much more abundant clone one base away, this may be a read error. The chain uses TRBV6-1 and TRBJ2-5, with D perhaps matching TRBD2 (6 bases). Germline lookup yields CDR1 MNHNS and CDR2 SASEGT. The CDR3 sequence is 15 residues long. V was trimmed by 5 bases and J by 5 bases, leaving 18 bases between them. The CDR3: CASSRSGLEKETQYF. In DNA, the CDR3 is TGTGCCAGCAGTCGTTCGGGACTTGAAAAGGAGACCCAGTACTTC.

To note about this clonotype: Mismatch with germline at one junction end may stem from a read error. The J gene is TRBJ1-1, the V gene TRBV7-2; 10 bases are a match to TRBD1. This CDR3 is 18 amino acids long. CDR1 SGHTA and CDR2 FQGNSA come from the germline V gene. DNA for the CDR3: TGTGCCGGCAGCTTAACCGGGACAGGGGTAAAGAGGTACACTGAAGCTTTCTTT. Translated: CAGSLTGTGVKRYTEAFF. Variable domain in full (rest from reference TRBV7-2 and TRBJ1-1): GAGVSQSPSNKVTEKGKDVELRCDPISGHTALYWYRQSLGQGLEFLIYFQGNSAPDKSGLPSDRFSAERTGGSVSTLTIQRTQQEDSAVYLCAGSLTGTGVKRYTEAFFGQGTRLTVV.

This clonotype was picked up many times. The chain recombines TRBV19 with TRBJ2-2; D gene unclear. Germline-derived CDR1 and CDR2 are LNHDA and SQIVND (reference sequence). V lost 1 base, J lost 7 bases, and 7 bases lay in between. The CDR3 covers 13 residues. CDR3 protein: CASSIVAGGELFF. Here the CDR3 DNA reads TGTGCCAGTAGTATAGTTGCTGGCGGGGAGCTGTTTTTT.

The chain recombines TRBV7-9 with TRBJ2-5; 10 positions match TRBD2. The CDR3 is 17 residues long. Germline CDR1 and CDR2: SEHNR and FQNEAQ (reference sequence). Trimming took 3 bases from V and 5 from J; bases not matched to a gene: 12. As DNA, the CDR3 is TGTGCCAGCAGCTTCAAGCGGGGGGGCCGCGTGGGTGAGACCCAGTACTTC. Translating gives CASSFKRGGRVGETQYF.

This clonotype appeared many times. The chain employs TRBV10-3 and TRBJ2-6; the D is unclear. CDR1 and CDR2 from the germline V gene are ENHRY and SYGVKD. The V gene lost 9 bases and the J gene lost 0 bases, with 6 bases spanning the gap. CDR3 size: 13 residues. The CDR3 sequence is CAISGSGANVLTF. CDR3 nucleotides: TGTGCCATTTCCGGCTCTGGGGCCAACGTCCTGACTTTC.

The chain has TRBV6-5 and TRBJ1-2; 8 bases are shared with TRBD1. CDR3 length: 14 amino acids. V was pared by 4 bases and J by 6 bases, with 7 bases of the junction left unmatched. Germline CDR1 reads MNHEY; CDR2 reads SVGAGI. The CDR3 DNA reads as TGTGCCAGCAGTTCCCCGACAGGGGTGGATGGCTACACCTTC. Translated, it gives CASSSPTGVDGYTF.

This clonotype has at least ten counts. The rearrangement links TRBV7-6 to TRBJ1-1, with D hard to call. Between the trimmed V and J ends, which lost 1 base and 1 base, there was a span of 10 bases. There are 15 residues in the CDR3. The germline gives CDR1 SGHVS, CDR2 FNYEAQ. DNA for the CDR3: TGTGCCAGCAGCTTAGTCAGCGAAGGGAACACTGAAGCTTTCTTT. As protein: CASSLVSEGNTEAFF.

The rearrangement uses TRBV2 and TRBJ1-5, with a tentative D call TRBD1 (6 bases). From germline, CDR1 is SNHLY and CDR2 FYNNEI. The V end was cut by 6 bases, the J end by 0 bases, with 18 bases between. The CDR3 extends over 17 amino acids. CDR3 loop: CASSRGGGGYSNQPQHF. CDR3 bases: TGTGCCAGCAGCCGCGGAGGGGGAGGATATAGCAATCAGCCCCAGCATTTT. The complete variable domain, with remaining parts taken from reference TRBV2 and TRBJ1-5, reads EPEVTQTPSHQVTQMGQEVILRCVPISNHLYFYWYRQILGQKVEFLVSFYNNEISEKSEIFDDQFSVERPDGSNFTLKIRSTKLEDSAMYFCASSRGGGGYSNQPQHFGDGTRLSIL.